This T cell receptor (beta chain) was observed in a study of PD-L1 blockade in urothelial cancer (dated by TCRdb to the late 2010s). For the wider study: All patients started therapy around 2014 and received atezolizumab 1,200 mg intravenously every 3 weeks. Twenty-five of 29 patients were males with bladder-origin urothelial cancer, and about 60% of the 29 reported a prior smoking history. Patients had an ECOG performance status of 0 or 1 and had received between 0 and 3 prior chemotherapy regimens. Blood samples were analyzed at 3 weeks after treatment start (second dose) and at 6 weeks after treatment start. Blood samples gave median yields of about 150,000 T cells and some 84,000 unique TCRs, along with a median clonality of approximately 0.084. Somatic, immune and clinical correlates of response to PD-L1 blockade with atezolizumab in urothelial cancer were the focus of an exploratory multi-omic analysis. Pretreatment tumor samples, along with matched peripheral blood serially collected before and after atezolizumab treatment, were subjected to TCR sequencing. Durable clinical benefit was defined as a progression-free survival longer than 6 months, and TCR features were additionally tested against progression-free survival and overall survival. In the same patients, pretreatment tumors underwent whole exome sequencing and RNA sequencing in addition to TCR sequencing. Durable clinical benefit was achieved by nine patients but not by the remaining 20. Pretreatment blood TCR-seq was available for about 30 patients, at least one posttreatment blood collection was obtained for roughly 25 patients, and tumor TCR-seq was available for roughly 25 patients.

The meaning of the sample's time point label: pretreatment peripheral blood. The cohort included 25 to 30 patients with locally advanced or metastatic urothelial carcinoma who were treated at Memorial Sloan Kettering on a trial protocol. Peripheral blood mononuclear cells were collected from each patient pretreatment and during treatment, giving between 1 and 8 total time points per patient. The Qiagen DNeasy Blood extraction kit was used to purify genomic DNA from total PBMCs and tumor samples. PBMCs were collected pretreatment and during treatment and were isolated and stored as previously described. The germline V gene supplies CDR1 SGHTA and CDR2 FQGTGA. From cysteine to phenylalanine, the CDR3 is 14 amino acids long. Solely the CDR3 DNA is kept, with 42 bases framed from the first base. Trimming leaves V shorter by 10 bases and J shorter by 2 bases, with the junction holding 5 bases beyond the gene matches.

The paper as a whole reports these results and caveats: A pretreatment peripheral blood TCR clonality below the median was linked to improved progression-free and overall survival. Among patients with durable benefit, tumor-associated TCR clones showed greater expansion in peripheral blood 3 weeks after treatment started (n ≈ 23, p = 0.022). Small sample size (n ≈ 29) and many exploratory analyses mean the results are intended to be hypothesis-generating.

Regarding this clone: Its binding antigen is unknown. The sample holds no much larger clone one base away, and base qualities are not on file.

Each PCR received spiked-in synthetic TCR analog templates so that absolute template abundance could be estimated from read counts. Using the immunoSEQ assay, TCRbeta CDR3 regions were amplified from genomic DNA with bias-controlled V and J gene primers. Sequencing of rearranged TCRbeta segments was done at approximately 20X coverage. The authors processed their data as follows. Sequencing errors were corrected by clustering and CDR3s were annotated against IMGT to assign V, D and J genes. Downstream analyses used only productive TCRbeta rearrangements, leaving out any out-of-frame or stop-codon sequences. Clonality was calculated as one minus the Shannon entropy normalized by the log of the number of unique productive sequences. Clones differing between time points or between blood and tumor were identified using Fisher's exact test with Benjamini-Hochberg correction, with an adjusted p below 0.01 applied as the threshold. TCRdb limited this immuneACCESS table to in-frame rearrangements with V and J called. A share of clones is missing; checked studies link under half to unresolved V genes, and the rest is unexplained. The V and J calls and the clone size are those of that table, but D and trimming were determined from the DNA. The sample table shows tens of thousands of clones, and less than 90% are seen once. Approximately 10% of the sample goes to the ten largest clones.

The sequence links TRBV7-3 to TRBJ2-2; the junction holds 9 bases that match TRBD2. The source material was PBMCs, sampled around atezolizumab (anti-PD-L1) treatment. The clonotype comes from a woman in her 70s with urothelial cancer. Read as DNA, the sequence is TGTGCCACTCGACTAGCGGCTAACACCGGGGAGCTGTTTTTT. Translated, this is CATRLAANTGELFF.